The clone carrying this TCR beta chain was found a few times. Its antigen remains unidentified. The read ends 3 residues shy of where the CDR3 ends; the end is completed using the germline J gene. Only in-frame clones appear in the TCRdb table, and some are missing; sequencing was by immunoSEQ multiplex PCR. This sample includes 20,000 to 30,000 clones with no singletons; its ten biggest clones take up about 9.1%. The source of the sample is a study of T cell clonality in common variable immunodeficiency. This CDR3 contains 14 residues. Losses at the gene ends were 4 bases for V and 7 bases for J; bases not matched to a gene: 5. Germline CDR1 is SGHTA and CDR2 is FQGNSA. Study-level results: Shared TCRbeta clones were fewer between CVID subjects than controls. Repertoire-complication correlations in CVID were limited by patient heterogeneity. CVID subjects had higher TCRbeta clonality than healthy controls, most marked in about a third. Fewer deletions and N-nucleotide insertions were reportedly seen in common variable immunodeficiency TCR beta sequences. T cell subpopulation sequencing would be needed to explain CVID clonality.

The sample taken for sequencing was peripheral blood mononuclear cells. The sequence came from a human donor with common variable immunodeficiency. V gene TRBV7-2 combines with J gene TRBJ1-4, with 8 positions matching TRBD1. Incomplete CDR3 DNA: TGTGCCAGCAGCTCGGACAGGGTGGTTGAAAAA. It is translated as CASSSDRVVEK. The full CDR3 is CASSSDRVVEKLFF.